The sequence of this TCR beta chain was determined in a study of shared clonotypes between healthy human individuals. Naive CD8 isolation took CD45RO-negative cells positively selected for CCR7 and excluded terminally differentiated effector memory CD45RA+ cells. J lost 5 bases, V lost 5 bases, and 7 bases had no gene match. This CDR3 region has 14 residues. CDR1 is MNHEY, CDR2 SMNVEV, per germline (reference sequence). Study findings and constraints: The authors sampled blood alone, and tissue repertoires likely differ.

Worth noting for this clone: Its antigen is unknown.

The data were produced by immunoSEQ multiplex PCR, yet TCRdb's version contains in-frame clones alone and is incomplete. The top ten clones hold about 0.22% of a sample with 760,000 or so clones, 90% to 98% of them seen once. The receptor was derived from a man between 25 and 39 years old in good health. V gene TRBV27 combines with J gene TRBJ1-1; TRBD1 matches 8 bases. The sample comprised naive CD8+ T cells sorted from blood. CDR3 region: CASSDGTGLTEAFF. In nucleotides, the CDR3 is TGTGCCAGCAGTGACGGGACAGGTCTTACTGAAGCTTTCTTT.